The T cell receptor (beta chain) under discussion was sequenced for a study of blood T cell repertoires in COVID-19. Study in general: The origin of the acute and convalescent COVID-19 samples was the United States, Italy and Spain. T cells, B-cell-depleted T cells, or PBMCs provided the cDNA or gDNA that served as material.

In the authors' workflow: Estimated nucleated cell counts came from reference gene primer amplification. TCRdb's table, derived via immunoSEQ multiplex PCR, lists solely in-frame clones and lacks some. V and J calls and clone size are copied from that table; D and trimming were computed from the DNA. Here the sample spans about 350,000 clones, over 85% being singletons. The trim removed 1 base at V and 8 bases at J, leaving 7 bases unmatched. CDR3 length: 15 residues. CDR1 and CDR2 from the germline V gene are SGHAT and FQNNGV. Seattle-derived patients entered the study during active infection and were followed longitudinally.

The sequence came from a woman aged 60-75 years with COVID-19, enrolled during active disease. V usage is TRBV11-2 and J usage is TRBJ1-3; 8 nucleotides agree with TRBD1. Sequencing input: peripheral blood. CDR3 region: CASSLGQGASDTIYF. The DNA of the CDR3 is TGTGCCAGCAGCTTAGGGCAGGGGGCTTCGGACACCATATATTTT.